This TCR beta chain was retrieved from a study of CD8 T cells in ankylosing spondylitis. Study conclusions and caveats: Matched ankylosing spondylitis synovial fluid reportedly contained a significantly enriched population of disease-linked clones. Previously reported in reactive arthritis synovial fluid and blood were some of the motif variants. Typical of ankylosing spondylitis blood, it appeared, was a TCR beta motif of eight highly homologous variants.

Using its own MiXCR run on the 5' RACE reads, TCRdb lists one record per CDR3 protein. The sample lists around 150,000 distinct CDR3 sequences; roughly 18% were seen once. This CDR3 comprises 16 residues. Germline V CDR1 and CDR2: SGHTA, FQGNSA. Trimming took off 0 bases at V and 4 bases at J, with 16 bases between the two ends. This clonotype has a count of ten or more. Its antigen is not identified. The sequenced sample was blood, either unsorted or a sorted T cell fraction (not recorded which). The TCR sequence derives from a male donor with ankylosing spondylitis or in good health (not recorded which). V gene TRBV7-2 combines with J gene TRBJ2-7; possibly TRBD2 for D (6 bases). In DNA form, the CDR3 reads TGTGCCAGCAGCTTAGCTAGCGGAACTGTGGGGTACGAGCAGTACTTC. Protein sequence: CASSLASGTVGYEQYF.